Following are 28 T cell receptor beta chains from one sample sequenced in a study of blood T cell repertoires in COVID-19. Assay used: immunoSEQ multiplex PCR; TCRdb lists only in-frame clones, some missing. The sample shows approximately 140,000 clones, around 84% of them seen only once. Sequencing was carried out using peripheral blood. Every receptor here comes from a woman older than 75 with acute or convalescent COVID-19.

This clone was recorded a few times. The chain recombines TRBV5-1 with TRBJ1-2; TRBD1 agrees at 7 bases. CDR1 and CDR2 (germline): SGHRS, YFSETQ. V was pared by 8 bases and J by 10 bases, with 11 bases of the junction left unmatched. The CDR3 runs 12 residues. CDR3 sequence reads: CASGEGASIYTF. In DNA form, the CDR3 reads TGCGCCAGTGGAGAGGGGGCCTCGATCTACACCTTC.

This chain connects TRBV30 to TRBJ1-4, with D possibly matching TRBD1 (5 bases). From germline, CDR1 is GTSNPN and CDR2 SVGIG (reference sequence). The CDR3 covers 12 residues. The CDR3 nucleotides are TGTGCGATGAACGGGGGTGCGAAAAAACTGTTTTTT. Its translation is CAMNGGAKKLFF.

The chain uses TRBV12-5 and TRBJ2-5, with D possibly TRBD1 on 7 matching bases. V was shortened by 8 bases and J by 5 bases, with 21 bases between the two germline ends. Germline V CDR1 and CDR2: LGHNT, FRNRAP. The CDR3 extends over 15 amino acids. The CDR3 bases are TGTGCTAGTAGGTTAGCAGGGGGGCCGCGGGAGACCCAGTACTTC. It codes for CASRLAGGPRETQYF.

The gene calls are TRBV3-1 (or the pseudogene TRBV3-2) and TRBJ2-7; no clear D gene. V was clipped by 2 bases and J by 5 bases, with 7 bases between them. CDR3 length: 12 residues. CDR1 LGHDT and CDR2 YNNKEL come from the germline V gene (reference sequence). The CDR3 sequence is CASSQIVNEQYF. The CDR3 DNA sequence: TGTGCCAGCAGCCAAATTGTCAACGAGCAGTACTTC.

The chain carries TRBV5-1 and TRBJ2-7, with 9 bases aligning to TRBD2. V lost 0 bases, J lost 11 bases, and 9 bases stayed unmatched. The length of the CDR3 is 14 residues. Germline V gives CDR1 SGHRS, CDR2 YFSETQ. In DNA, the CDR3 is TGCGCCAGCAGCTTGGGACTAGCGGAACAGAAGAAGTACTTC. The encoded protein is CASSLGLAEQKKYF.

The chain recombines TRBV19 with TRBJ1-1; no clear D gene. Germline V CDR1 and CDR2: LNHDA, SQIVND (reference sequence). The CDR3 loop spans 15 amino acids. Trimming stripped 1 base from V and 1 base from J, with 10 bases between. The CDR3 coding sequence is TGTGCCAGTAGTATAGCGAGGGTGGCGAACACTGAAGCTTTCTTT. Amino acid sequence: CASSIARVANTEAFF. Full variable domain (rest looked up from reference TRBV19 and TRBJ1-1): DGGITQSPKYLFRKEGQNVTLSCEQNLNHDAMYWYRQDPGQGLRLIYYSQIVNDFQKGDIAEGYSVSREKKESFPLTVTSAQKNPTAFYLCASSIARVANTEAFFGQGTRLTVV.

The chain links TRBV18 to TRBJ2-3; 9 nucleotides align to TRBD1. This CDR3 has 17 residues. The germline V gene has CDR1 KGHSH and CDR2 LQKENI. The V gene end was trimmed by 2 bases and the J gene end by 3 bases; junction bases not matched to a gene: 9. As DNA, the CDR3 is TGTGCCAGCTCACCAACTCTAAACAGGGGGCTAACAGATACGCAGTATTTT. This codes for CASSPTLNRGLTDTQYF.

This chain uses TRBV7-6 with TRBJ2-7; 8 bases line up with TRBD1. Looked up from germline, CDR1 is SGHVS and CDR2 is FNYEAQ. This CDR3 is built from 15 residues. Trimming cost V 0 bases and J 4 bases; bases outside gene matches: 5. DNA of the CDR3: TGTGCCAGCAGCTTAGCTGGCCAGGGGGCATACGAGCAGTACTTC. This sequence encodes CASSLAGQGAYEQYF.

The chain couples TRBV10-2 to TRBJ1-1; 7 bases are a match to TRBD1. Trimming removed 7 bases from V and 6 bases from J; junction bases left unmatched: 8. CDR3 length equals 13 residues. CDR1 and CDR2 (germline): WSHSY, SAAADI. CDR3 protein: CASNPRQGAEAFF. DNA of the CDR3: TGCGCCAGCAATCCCAGACAGGGCGCTGAAGCTTTCTTT.

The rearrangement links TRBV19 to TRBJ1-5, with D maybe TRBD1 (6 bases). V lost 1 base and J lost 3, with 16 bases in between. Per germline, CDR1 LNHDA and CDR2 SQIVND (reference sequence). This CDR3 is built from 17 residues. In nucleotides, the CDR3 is TGTGCCAGTAGTATAGGTGGGGGCGGCTTTAACAATCAGCCCCAGCATTTT. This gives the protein CASSIGGGGFNNQPQHF.

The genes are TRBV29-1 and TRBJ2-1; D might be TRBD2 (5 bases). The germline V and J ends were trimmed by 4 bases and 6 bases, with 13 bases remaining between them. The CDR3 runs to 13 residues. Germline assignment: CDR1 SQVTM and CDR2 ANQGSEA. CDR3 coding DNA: TGCAGCGTTGTTAGGGCCCGGGGCAATGAGCAGTTCTTC. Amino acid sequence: CSVVRARGNEQFF.

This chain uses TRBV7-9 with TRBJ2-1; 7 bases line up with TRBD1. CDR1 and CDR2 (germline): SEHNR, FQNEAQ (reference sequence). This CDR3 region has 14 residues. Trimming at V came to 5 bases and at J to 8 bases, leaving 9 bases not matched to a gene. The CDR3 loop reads CASSLGQPRDEQFF. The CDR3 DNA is TGTGCCAGCAGCCTGGGACAGCCTAGGGATGAGCAGTTCTTC.

For the CDR3, the DNA is TGTGCCAGCAGTGAAGAAGCAGGGAAGGTCTACGAGCAGTACTTC. It is translated as CASSEEAGKVYEQYF. The rearrangement uses TRBV2 and TRBJ2-7, with a weak D call TRBD1 (5 bases). Looked up from germline, CDR1 is SNHLY and CDR2 is FYNNEI. The ends were cut back, 1 base at V and 3 bases at J, with 13 bases in the middle. CDR3 length: 15 amino acids.

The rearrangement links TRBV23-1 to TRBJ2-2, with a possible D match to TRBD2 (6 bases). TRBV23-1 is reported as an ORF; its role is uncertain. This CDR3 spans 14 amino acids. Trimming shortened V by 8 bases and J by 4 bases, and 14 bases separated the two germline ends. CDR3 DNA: TGCGCCAGCCCGGGGGAGGTAAGCACCGGGGAGCTGTTTTTT. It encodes CASPGEVSTGELFF.

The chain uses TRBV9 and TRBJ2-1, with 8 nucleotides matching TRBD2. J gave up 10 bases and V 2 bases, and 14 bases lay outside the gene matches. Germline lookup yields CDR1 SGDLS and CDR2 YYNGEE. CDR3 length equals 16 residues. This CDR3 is CASSVGAGEPIYEQFF. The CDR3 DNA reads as TGTGCCAGCAGCGTGGGAGCGGGAGAACCCATTTACGAGCAGTTCTTC.

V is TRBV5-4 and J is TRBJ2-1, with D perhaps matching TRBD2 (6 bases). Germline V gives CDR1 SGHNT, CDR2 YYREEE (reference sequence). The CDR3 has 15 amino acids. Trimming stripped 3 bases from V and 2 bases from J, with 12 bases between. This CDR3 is CASSSPGAPYNEQFF. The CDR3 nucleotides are TGTGCCAGCAGCTCCCCGGGAGCCCCCTACAATGAGCAGTTCTTC. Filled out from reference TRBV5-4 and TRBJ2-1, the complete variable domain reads ETGVTQSPTHLIKTRGQQVTLRCSSQSGHNTVSWYQQALGQGPQFIFQYYREEENGRGNFPPRFSGLQFPNYSSELNVNALELDDSALYLCASSSPGAPYNEQFFGPGTRLTVL.

This CDR3 reads CASSLSLAGTKYEQYF. The DNA for the CDR3 is TGTGCCAGCAGTTTATCACTGGCAGGGACTAAATACGAGCAGTACTTC. The rearrangement joins TRBV27 to TRBJ2-7, with 7 bases matching TRBD2. The junction had 9 bases not matched to a gene; V was cut back by 0 bases and J by 4 bases. CDR1 and CDR2 (germline): MNHEY, SMNVEV (reference sequence). The CDR3 is made up of 16 amino acids.

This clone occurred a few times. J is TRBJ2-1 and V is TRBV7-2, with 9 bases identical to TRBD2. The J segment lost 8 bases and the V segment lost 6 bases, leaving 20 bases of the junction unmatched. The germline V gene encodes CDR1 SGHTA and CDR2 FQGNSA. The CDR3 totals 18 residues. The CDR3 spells CASSRAPYSGRGSHEQFF. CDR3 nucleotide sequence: TGTGCCAGCAGTCGGGCCCCATATAGCGGGAGAGGTTCGCATGAGCAGTTCTTC.

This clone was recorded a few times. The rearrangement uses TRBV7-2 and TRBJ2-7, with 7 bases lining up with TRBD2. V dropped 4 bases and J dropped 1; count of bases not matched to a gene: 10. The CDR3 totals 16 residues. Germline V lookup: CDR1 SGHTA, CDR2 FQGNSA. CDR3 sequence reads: CASSSGGLEGSYEQYF. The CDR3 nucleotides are TGTGCCAGCAGCTCCGGGGGGTTAGAGGGATCCTACGAGCAGTACTTC.

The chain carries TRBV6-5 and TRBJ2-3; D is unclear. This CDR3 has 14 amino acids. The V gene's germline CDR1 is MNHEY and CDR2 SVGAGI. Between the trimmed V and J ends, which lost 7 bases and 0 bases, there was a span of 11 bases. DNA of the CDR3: TGTGCCAGCACTGGCTTCCGTAGCACAGATACGCAGTATTTT. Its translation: CASTGFRSTDTQYF.

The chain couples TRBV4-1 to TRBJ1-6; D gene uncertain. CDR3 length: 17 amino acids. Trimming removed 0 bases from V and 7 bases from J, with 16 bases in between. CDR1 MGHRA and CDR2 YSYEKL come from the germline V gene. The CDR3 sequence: CASSQDPGMYSNSPLHF. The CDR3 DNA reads TGCGCCAGCAGCCAAGATCCGGGGATGTATTCAAATTCACCCCTCCACTTT.

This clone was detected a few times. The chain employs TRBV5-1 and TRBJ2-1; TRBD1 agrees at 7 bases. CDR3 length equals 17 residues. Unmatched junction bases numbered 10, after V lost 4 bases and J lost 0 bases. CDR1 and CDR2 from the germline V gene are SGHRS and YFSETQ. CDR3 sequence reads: CASSPNPTGSSYNEQFF. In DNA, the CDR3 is TGCGCCAGCAGCCCAAACCCGACAGGGAGCTCCTACAATGAGCAGTTCTTC.

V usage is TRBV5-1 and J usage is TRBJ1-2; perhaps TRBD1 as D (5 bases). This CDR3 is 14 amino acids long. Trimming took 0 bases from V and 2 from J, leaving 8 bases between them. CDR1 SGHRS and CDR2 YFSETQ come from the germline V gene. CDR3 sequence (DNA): TGCGCCAGCAGCTTGGCAGGGATAAACTATGGCTACACCTTC. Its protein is CASSLAGINYGYTF.

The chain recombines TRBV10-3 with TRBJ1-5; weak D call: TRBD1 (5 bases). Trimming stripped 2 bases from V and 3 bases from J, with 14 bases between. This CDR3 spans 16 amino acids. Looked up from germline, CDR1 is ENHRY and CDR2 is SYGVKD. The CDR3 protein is CAISENRMGPNQPQHF. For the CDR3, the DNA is TGTGCCATCAGTGAGAACAGGATGGGGCCCAATCAGCCCCAGCATTTT.

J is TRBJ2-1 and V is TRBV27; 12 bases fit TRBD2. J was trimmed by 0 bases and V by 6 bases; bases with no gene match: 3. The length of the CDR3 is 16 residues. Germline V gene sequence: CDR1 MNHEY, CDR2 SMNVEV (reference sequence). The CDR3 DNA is TGTGCCAGCAGACTAGCGGGGGGATTCTCCTACAATGAGCAGTTCTTC. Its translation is CASRLAGGFSYNEQFF.

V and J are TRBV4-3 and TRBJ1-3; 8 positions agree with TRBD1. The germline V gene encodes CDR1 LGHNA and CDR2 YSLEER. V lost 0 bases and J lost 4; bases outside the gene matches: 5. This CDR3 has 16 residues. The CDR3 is CASSQDSQGGGNTIYF. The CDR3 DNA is TGCGCCAGCAGCCAAGACTCACAGGGGGGGGGAAACACCATATATTTT.

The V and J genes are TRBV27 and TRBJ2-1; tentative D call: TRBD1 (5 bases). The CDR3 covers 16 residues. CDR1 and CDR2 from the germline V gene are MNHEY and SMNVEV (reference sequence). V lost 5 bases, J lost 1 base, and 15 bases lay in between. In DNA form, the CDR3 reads TGTGCCAGCAGTCCGGCAGGGTTGGGATCCTACAATGAGCAGTTCTTC. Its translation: CASSPAGLGSYNEQFF.

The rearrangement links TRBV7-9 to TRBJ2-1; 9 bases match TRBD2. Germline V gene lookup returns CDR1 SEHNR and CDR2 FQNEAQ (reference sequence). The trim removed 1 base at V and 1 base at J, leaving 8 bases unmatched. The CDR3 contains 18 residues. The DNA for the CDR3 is TGTGCCAGCAGCTTAGATGGGCTAGCGGGACGTTCCTACAATGAGCAGTTCTTC. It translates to CASSLDGLAGRSYNEQFF.